This passage covers 22 T cell receptor beta chains from one sample sequenced in a study of T-cell memory formation after mild COVID-19. One entry per CDR3 protein results from TCRdb running MiXCR on the 5' RACE reads. The sample yields more than 450,000 distinct CDR3 sequences, under 20% seen once. The sample was PBMCs or a T cell subset sorted from them (not recorded which). These receptors all come from an adult woman who had mild COVID-19 (a few samples of this study predate the infection). Cell type and time point are not known.

This rearrangement joins TRBV7-9 to TRBJ2-3, with D perhaps assigned TRBD1 or TRBD2 (5 bases each). V was clipped by 1 base and J by 2 bases, with 10 bases between them. CDR3 length: 15 residues. CDR1 is SEHNR and CDR2 is FQNEAQ in the germline V gene (reference sequence). The CDR3, as DNA: TGTGCCAGCAGCTTAGTCCCGGGACCCACAGATACGCAGTATTTT. This translates into CASSLVPGPTDTQYF.

This clonotype was found a few times. The chain joins TRBV20-1 to TRBJ2-7, with TRBD2 as a possible D gene (6 bases). The CDR3 extends over 14 amino acids. V lost 6 bases and J lost 4, with 19 bases in between. The V gene's germline CDR1 is DFQATT and CDR2 SNEGSKA (reference sequence). The DNA of the CDR3 is TGCAGTGCACCCGGGACGGAGGGGTGGTACGAGCAGTACTTC. Protein: CSAPGTEGWYEQYF.

The sample holds one count of this clonotype. This chain joins TRBV20-1 and TRBJ2-5, with D uncertain. Trimming shortened V by 0 bases and J by 4 bases, and 12 bases separated the two germline ends. The germline V gene encodes CDR1 DFQATT and CDR2 SNEGSKA (reference sequence). The CDR3 totals 14 residues. For the CDR3, the DNA is TGCAGTGCTAGAGATATCCAAAAAGGAGAGACCCAGTACTTC. It yields the protein CSARDIQKGETQYF.

The sample holds many counts of this clonotype. The chain has TRBV7-8 and TRBJ2-7; 9 bases line up with TRBD1. Germline CDR1 SGHVS, CDR2 FQNEAQ. The CDR3 extends over 16 amino acids. V lost 2 bases to trimming and J lost 5 bases; unmatched junction nucleotides: 10. CDR3 region: CASSLREGQGIHEQYF. CDR3 nucleotides: TGTGCCAGCAGCTTACGAGAGGGACAGGGTATCCACGAGCAGTACTTC.

Ten or more counts support this clonotype. V and J are TRBV5-5 and TRBJ2-1, with no clear D. Germline CDR1 reads SGHKS; CDR2 reads YYEKEE (reference sequence). Trimming removed 1 base from V and 0 bases from J, with 8 bases in between. The CDR3 covers 15 residues. For the CDR3, the DNA is TGTGCCAGCAGCTTGTCGAGCCTCTCCTACAATGAGCAGTTCTTC. Amino acids: CASSLSSLSYNEQFF.

This clonotype was seen more than once but under ten times. The chain combines TRBV15 with TRBJ2-5; D perhaps matches TRBD1 (7 bases). CDR3 length: 16 residues. V lost 1 base to trimming and J lost 0 bases, with 12 bases between them. Germline V gene data show CDR1 as LNHNV and CDR2 as YYDKDF (reference sequence). The CDR3 DNA reads as TGTGCCACCAGCAGAGGGGCAGGGGGGTACCAAGAGACCCAGTACTTC. It specifies CATSRGAGGYQETQYF.

This clonotype was detected a few times. The chain links TRBV25-1 to TRBJ2-7; weak D call: TRBD1 (5 bases). This CDR3 region has 14 residues. V was clipped by 6 bases and J by 1 base, with 13 bases between them. Germline assignment: CDR1 MGHDK and CDR2 SYGVNS. The CDR3 DNA is TGTGCCAGCAGCTGGCAGGGAAGATCCTACGAGCAGTACTTC. This codes for CASSWQGRSYEQYF.

This clonotype appeared a few times. The genes are TRBV29-1 and TRBJ2-7; D may be TRBD2 (6 bases). In germline, CDR1 is SQVTM, CDR2 ANQGSEA. Between the trimmed V and J ends, which lost 8 bases and 2 bases, there was a span of 10 bases. CDR3 length: 11 residues. The DNA for the CDR3 is TGCAGCTACGGAGGGGCCTACGAGCAGTACTTC. Its protein product is CSYGGAYEQYF.

This clonotype appeared a few times. This chain uses TRBV7-6 with TRBJ1-1; possibly TRBD1 for D (5 bases). This CDR3 contains 14 residues. V lost 1 base and J 4 bases, leaving 10 bases between the germline ends. Germline CDR1 is SGHVS and CDR2 is FNYEAQ. The CDR3: CASSLGVGGTEAFF. As DNA, the CDR3 is TGTGCCAGCAGCTTAGGAGTCGGGGGCACTGAAGCTTTCTTT.

A few counts support this clonotype. The rearrangement joins TRBV11-2 to TRBJ2-3, with D hard to call. The CDR3 totals 13 residues. The germline CDR1 and CDR2 sequences are SGHAT and FQNNGV. V was clipped by 0 bases and J by 7 bases, with 8 bases between them. The CDR3 reads CASSLESQNTQYF. The DNA for the CDR3 is TGTGCCAGCAGCTTAGAGTCTCAGAATACGCAGTATTTT. Filled out from reference TRBV11-2 and TRBJ2-3, the complete variable domain reads EAGVAQSPRYKIIEKRQSVAFWCNPISGHATLYWYQQILGQGPKLLIQFQNNGVVDDSQLPKDRFSAERLKGVDSTLKIQPAKLEDSAVYLCASSLESQNTQYFGPGTRLTVL.

This clonotype has only a few counts. The J gene is TRBJ2-1, the V gene TRBV12-3 or TRBV12-4; 13 bases are shared with TRBD2. V was clipped by 3 bases and J by 0 bases; unmatched bases: 5. This CDR3 has 18 amino acids. The DNA for the CDR3 is TGTGCCAGCAGTTTCGCGAGGACTAGCGGGGGCTCCTACAATGAGCAGTTCTTC. Translating it yields CASSFARTSGGSYNEQFF.

This clonotype has only a few counts. V usage is TRBV7-9 and J usage is TRBJ2-3, with TRBD1 matching over 7 bases. The ends lost 4 bases at V and 5 bases at J; junction bases unmatched: 6. Looked up from germline, CDR1 is SEHNR and CDR2 is FQNEAQ (reference sequence). The CDR3 loop spans 14 amino acids. In nucleotides, the CDR3 is TGTGCCAGCAGCTCCTGGACAGGCAGAGATACGCAGTATTTT. This gives the protein CASSSWTGRDTQYF.

The V gene is TRBV7-8, the J gene TRBJ2-2; 7 positions match TRBD2. This CDR3 spans 16 amino acids. CDR1 is SGHVS and CDR2 is FQNEAQ in the germline V gene. J lost 1 base, V lost 2 bases, and 4 bases had no gene match. The CDR3 reads CASSLIRGVNTGELFF. CDR3 in DNA: TGTGCCAGCAGCTTAATCCGGGGGGTGAACACCGGGGAGCTGTTTTTT.

This chain joins TRBV12-3 or TRBV12-4 and TRBJ2-1; 15 bases map to TRBD2. The junction had 13 bases not matched to a gene; V was cut back by 6 bases and J by 4 bases. The CDR3 totals 19 residues. CDR3 DNA sequence: TGTGCCAGCAGGCCGGGACTAGCGGGAGGCCCCGTCAAGTACAATGAGCAGTTCTTC. Translation: CASRPGLAGGPVKYNEQFF.

This chain links TRBV5-4 with TRBJ2-5, with 10 bases identical to TRBD1. The ends lost 4 bases at V and 5 bases at J; junction bases unmatched: 8. CDR1 SGHNT and CDR2 YYREEE come from the germline V gene (reference sequence). This CDR3 is 15 amino acids long. The CDR3 sequence is CASSTRDRGAETQYF. Written as DNA, the CDR3 is TGTGCCAGCAGCACCCGGGACAGGGGAGCGGAGACCCAGTACTTC.

This sequence joins TRBV10-3 and TRBJ1-1; a weak D match, TRBD1 (6 bases). The CDR3 is made up of 14 amino acids. V lost 7 bases, J lost 8 bases, and 20 bases lay in between. CDR1 ENHRY and CDR2 SYGVKD come from the germline V gene. Written as DNA, the CDR3 is TGTGCCATCAACGCCGGGCGACAGGTCGGGGAAGCTTTCTTT. Translation: CAINAGRQVGEAFF.

This chain joins TRBV25-1 and TRBJ2-1, with 8 bases identical to TRBD1. From germline, CDR1 is MGHDK and CDR2 SYGVNS. The CDR3 contains 13 residues. Trimming at V came to 2 bases and at J to 14 bases, leaving 8 bases not matched to a gene. CDR3 residues: CASSELGTGLEFF. As DNA, the CDR3 is TGTGCCAGCAGTGAACTTGGGACAGGCCTGGAGTTCTTC.

The rearrangement joins TRBV7-9 to TRBJ2-2; 7 bases map to TRBD1. The CDR3 runs to 16 residues. V dropped 5 bases and J dropped 6; count of bases not matched to a gene: 12. Germline values: CDR1 SEHNR, CDR2 FQNEAQ (reference sequence). DNA for the CDR3: TGTGCCAGCAGCGTCCGGGACAGCCCCTTAGCCGGGGAGCTGTTTTTT. Its protein product is CASSVRDSPLAGELFF. Looking up the rest from reference TRBV7-9 and TRBJ2-2 gives the full variable domain: DTGVSQNPRHKITKRGQNVTFRCDPISEHNRLYWYRQTLGQGPEFLTYFQNEAQLEKSRLLSDRFSAERPKGSFSTLEIQRTEQGDSAMYLCASSVRDSPLAGELFFGEGSRLTVL.

The chain employs TRBV4-1 and TRBJ2-3; TRBD1 aligns across 7 bases. The ends lost 5 bases at V and 0 bases at J; junction bases unmatched: 8. The CDR3 is 16 amino acids. Germline V gene lookup returns CDR1 MGHRA and CDR2 YSYEKL. CDR3 protein: CASSFQDRASTDTQYF. DNA of the CDR3: TGCGCCAGCAGCTTCCAAGACAGGGCTAGCACAGATACGCAGTATTTT.

A few counts support this clonotype. The chain combines TRBV27 with TRBJ2-6; 8 bases are a match to TRBD1. CDR1 MNHEY and CDR2 SMNVEV come from the germline V gene (reference sequence). V lost 5 bases, J lost 2 bases, and 20 bases stayed unmatched. The CDR3 consists of 21 residues. The CDR3 DNA is TGTGCCAGCAGTCCATACCCATCCCGACAGGGGAAAGGGCCTGGGGCCAACGTCCTGACTTTC. Amino acid sequence: CASSPYPSRQGKGPGANVLTF.

The V gene is TRBV6-2 or TRBV6-3, the J gene TRBJ2-7; a possible D gene is TRBD1 (6 bases). Per the germline V gene, CDR1 is MNHEY and CDR2 is SVGEGT. V dropped 5 bases and J dropped 0 bases, with 20 bases sitting between them. This CDR3 is 17 amino acids long. DNA for the CDR3: TGTGCCAGCAGTCGACACGTCCCAGGGGACCTCTCCTACGAGCAGTACTTC. Translated: CASSRHVPGDLSYEQYF.

The J gene is TRBJ2-5, the V gene TRBV20-1; D may be TRBD2 (6 bases). The CDR3 spans 15 residues. V was trimmed by 0 bases and J by 5 bases, leaving 16 bases between them. Germline V gene sequence: CDR1 DFQATT, CDR2 SNEGSKA (reference sequence). Here the CDR3 reads CSARDFGEAKETQYF. Here the CDR3 DNA reads TGCAGTGCTAGAGATTTTGGGGAGGCAAAGGAGACCCAGTACTTC.